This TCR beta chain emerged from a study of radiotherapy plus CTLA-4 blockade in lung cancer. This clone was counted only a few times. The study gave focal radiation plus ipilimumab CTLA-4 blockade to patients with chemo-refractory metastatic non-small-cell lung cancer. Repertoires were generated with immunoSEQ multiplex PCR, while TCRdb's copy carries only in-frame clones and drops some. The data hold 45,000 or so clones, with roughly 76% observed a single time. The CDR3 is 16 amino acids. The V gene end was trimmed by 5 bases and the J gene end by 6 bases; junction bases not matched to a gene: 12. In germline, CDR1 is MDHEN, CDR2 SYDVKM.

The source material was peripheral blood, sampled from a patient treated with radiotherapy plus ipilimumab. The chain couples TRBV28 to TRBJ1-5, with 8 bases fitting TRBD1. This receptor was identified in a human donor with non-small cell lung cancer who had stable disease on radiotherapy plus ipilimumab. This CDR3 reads CASSNLRTGFLQPQHF. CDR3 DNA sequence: TGTGCCAGCAGTAATCTCCGGACAGGGTTTCTTCAGCCCCAGCATTTT.